These T cell receptor beta chains were read from a single sample in a study of cytomegalovirus exposure and HLA in healthy donors. Clones were read by immunoSEQ multiplex PCR, and TCRdb kept only the in-frame ones, dropping some. The table records around 230,000 clones, about three quarters of them present only once. Sequencing input: PBMCs. The receptors were sampled from a male donor in good health and CMV-seronegative. CDR3s include the opening cysteine and the closing phenylalanine or tryptophan. A D gene is named only where the DNA matches it firmly. Where a row states a size, it is once, few, many or the class of an expanded clone; other rows omit it.

abundance	j_gene	len	d_gene	v_gene	CDR3nt	CDR3aa
NA	TRBJ2-7	13	NA	TRBV9	TGTGCCAGCAGCGTAGGGACAGCCTACGAGCAGTACTTC	CASSVGTAYEQYF
NA	TRBJ2-7	14	NA	TRBV27	TGTGCCAGCAGTTTATCCGGAGGGACGTACGAGCAGTACTTC	CASSLSGGTYEQYF
NA	TRBJ1-5	15	NA	TRBV6-1	TGTGCCAGCAGTGGCGACAGTCTCAGCAATCAGCCCCAGCATTTT	CASSGDSLSNQPQHF
NA	TRBJ2-1	12	NA	TRBV28	TGTGCCAGCAGTGAGAGCTCCCCCGAGCAGTTCTTC	CASSESSPEQFF
NA	TRBJ2-3	16	NA	TRBV15	TGTGCCACCAGCGAGTTGCGGAGGGCCGGAGAAGATACGCAGTATTTT	CATSELRRAGEDTQYF
NA	TRBJ1-1	15	TRBD1	TRBV9	TGTGCCAGCAGCGTCTCCGGGACAGAGTTTACTGAAGCTTTCTTT	CASSVSGTEFTEAFF
NA	TRBJ1-2	12	NA	TRBV7-9	TGTGCCAGCAAGCGACTGGACTATGGCTACACCTTC	CASKRLDYGYTF
NA	TRBJ2-3	16	TRBD2	TRBV7-2	TGTGCCAGCAGCGTTGTTGGCGGGGGAGTCGCAGATACGCAGTATTTT	CASSVVGGGVADTQYF
NA	TRBJ1-5	16	TRBD1	TRBV28	TGTGCCAGCAACATGAGGACAGGGAACTCCAATCAGCCCCAGCATTTT	CASNMRTGNSNQPQHF
NA	TRBJ1-1	18	NA	TRBV28	TGTGCCAGCAGTTTCGGATCTAGCCTCTTTGGCATGAACACTGAAGCTTTCTTT	CASSFGSSLFGMNTEAFF
NA	TRBJ1-2	16	TRBD1	TRBV27	TGTGCCAGCAGTTTACAGGGGGACACATTAGGTTATGGCTACACCTTC	CASSLQGDTLGYGYTF
NA	TRBJ1-5	14	NA	TRBV28	TGTGCCAGCAGTATCCCCCAGCGCTTTTTACCCCAGCATTTT	CASSIPQRFLPQHF
NA	TRBJ1-5	14	NA	TRBV19	TGTGCCAGTAGCCGGACAGCAAGCAATCAGCCCCAGCATTTT	CASSRTASNQPQHF
NA	TRBJ2-2	16	TRBD2	TRBV14	TGTGCCAGCAGCCCCCCCTGGGGACTAGTAAGCGGGGAGCTGTTTTTT	CASSPPWGLVSGELFF
NA	TRBJ2-7	13	NA	TRBV5-4	TGTGCCAGCAGCTTGGATAAAGGGGGAGAGCAGTACTTC	CASSLDKGGEQYF
NA	TRBJ2-3	18	TRBD2	TRBV5-4	TGTGCCAGCAGCTTGGCTCTTGGCGGGGGGGGCAGCACAGATACGCAGTATTTT	CASSLALGGGGSTDTQYF
once	TRBJ2-1	19	TRBD2	TRBV14	TGTGCCAGCAGCCCAATGCCTGCCAGCGGGGATCGGTTGAACAATGAGCAGTTCTTC	CASSPMPASGDRLNNEQFF
NA	TRBJ2-2	12	NA	TRBV6-1	TGTGCCAGCAGGCGGAACACCGGGGAGCTGTTTTTT	CASRRNTGELFF
NA	TRBJ2-7	15	NA	TRBV28	TGTGCCAGCAGTCCCTCGGACAGCAGCTCCTACGAGCAGTACTTC	CASSPSDSSSYEQYF
NA	TRBJ2-7	14	NA	TRBV27	TGTGCCAGCAGTACCGACAGGGCTGGAGGGGAGCAGTACTTC	CASSTDRAGGEQYF
once	TRBJ1-2	14	TRBD1	TRBV19	TGTGCCAGTAGTATGGGGGACAGGGAATACGGCTACACCTTC	CASSMGDREYGYTF
NA	TRBJ1-2	13	TRBD1	TRBV10-3	TGTGCCATCACCGAAGGGACAGGGGACGGCTACACCTTC	CAITEGTGDGYTF
once	TRBJ2-2	15	NA	TRBV11-2	TGTGCCAGCAGCTTACGGCTAGCCAACACCGGGGAGCTGTTTTTT	CASSLRLANTGELFF
NA	TRBJ2-1	14	TRBD2	TRBV29-1	TGCAGCGTCATGACTAGCGGGGGACCGGGTGAGCAGTTCTTC	CSVMTSGGPGEQFF
NA	TRBJ1-6	14	TRBD1	TRBV27	TGTGCCAGCAGTCCGACAGGGGCGAATTCACCCCTCCACTTT	CASSPTGANSPLHF
NA	TRBJ1-4	12	NA	TRBV10-3	TGTGCCATCAGGACTACGGATGAAAAACTGTTTTTT	CAIRTTDEKLFF
NA	TRBJ2-3	15	TRBD1	TRBV7-9	TGTGCCAGCAGCCCGTGGACAGGGGGCACAGATACGCAGTATTTT	CASSPWTGGTDTQYF
NA	TRBJ2-2	15	NA	TRBV18	TGTGCCAGCTCGGACGGGGCAGGGGACACCGGGGAGCTGTTTTTT	CASSDGAGDTGELFF
NA	TRBJ2-2	16	NA	TRBV7-8	TGTGCCAGCCGACGGGGGGACAACGGCTACACCGGGGAGCTGTTTTTT	CASRRGDNGYTGELFF
NA	TRBJ2-1	18	TRBD2	TRBV11-3	TGTGCCAGCAGCTCCCGGACTAGCGGGAGTTCCAATGACAATGAGCAGTTCTTC	CASSSRTSGSSNDNEQFF
NA	TRBJ2-5	13	TRBD1	TRBV7-2	TGTGCCAGCAGCACCCCAGGGGGCGGGGCCCAGTACTTC	CASSTPGGGAQYF
NA	TRBJ1-1	12	NA	TRBV6-6	TGTGCCACGTCAAGGGGGAATTCTGAAGCTTTCTTT	CATSRGNSEAFF
few	TRBJ2-7	15	NA	TRBV15	TGTGCCACCAGCAGAGGGCCCCCAAGAAATTACGAGCAGTACTTC	CATSRGPPRNYEQYF
NA	TRBJ1-2	13	NA	TRBV11-2	TGTGCCAGCACCGAACTTTCTAGCTATGGCTACACCTTC	CASTELSSYGYTF
NA	TRBJ2-5	13	NA	TRBV5-6	TGTGCCAGCAGCTCCTGGGCAGAAGAGACCCAGTACTTC	CASSSWAEETQYF
NA	TRBJ2-7	15	TRBD1	TRBV9	TGTGCCAGCAGCGCAGCTACCGGGACAGGCTACGAGCAGTACTTC	CASSAATGTGYEQYF
NA	TRBJ1-1	14	NA	TRBV5-1	TGCGCCAGCAGCTTGGAGTCAGGGCGGACTGAAGCTTTCTTT	CASSLESGRTEAFF
NA	TRBJ2-5	14	NA	TRBV18	TGTGCCAGCTCACCGAACTCTAGGAGGGAGACCCAGTACTTC	CASSPNSRRETQYF
few	TRBJ2-2	16	TRBD1	TRBV6-4	TGTGCCAGCAGTGACTCGCAGGGGGCGCACACCGGGGAGCTGTTTTTT	CASSDSQGAHTGELFF
few	TRBJ2-1	16	TRBD2	TRBV27	TGTGCCAGCACCACCTCTCGGGGGGGGTCCTACAATGAGCAGTTCTTC	CASTTSRGGSYNEQFF
few	TRBJ2-7	13	NA	TRBV18	TGTGCCAGCTCACCAAGTCAGACCTACGAGCAGTACTTC	CASSPSQTYEQYF
NA	TRBJ1-2	14	TRBD1	TRBV29-1	TGCAGCGTTGAAGAGTTAAACAGGGGCTATGGCTACACCTTC	CSVEELNRGYGYTF
NA	TRBJ1-2	14	NA	TRBV30	TGTGCCTGGAGTGTACCGGGGGGCGGGTATGGCTACACCTTC	CAWSVPGGGYGYTF
NA	TRBJ1-1	14	NA	TRBV18	TGTGCCAGCTCAGGCACAGGGCCGGACACTGAAGCTTTCTTT	CASSGTGPDTEAFF
NA	TRBJ1-4	15	TRBD1	TRBV5-8	TGTGCCAGCAGCCTAGGACAGGCAGGATATGAAAAACTGTTTTTT	CASSLGQAGYEKLFF
NA	TRBJ1-2	12	NA	TRBV19	TGTGCCAGTAGTATATCCTACTATGGCTACACCTTC	CASSISYYGYTF
once	TRBJ2-7	15	TRBD2	TRBV4-1	TGCGCCAGCAGCCAAGGGACTAGCTTGGGCTACGAGCAGTACTTC	CASSQGTSLGYEQYF
once	TRBJ1-2	13	TRBD1	TRBV6-5	TGTGCCAGCAGTTCTACAGGGGTGGTTGGCTACACCTTC	CASSSTGVVGYTF
NA	TRBJ2-1	12	NA	TRBV13	TGTGCCAGCAGCTGGGGGGTTCCGGAGCAGTTCTTC	CASSWGVPEQFF
few	TRBJ1-1	16	TRBD1	TRBV9	TGTGCCAGCAGCGGCACAGGGGGCGCAAGGAACACTGAAGCTTTCTTT	CASSGTGGARNTEAFF
NA	TRBJ2-7	14	NA	TRBV7-9	TGTGCCAGCAGCCCCGTTGGGGCCGGGTACGAGCAGTACTTC	CASSPVGAGYEQYF
NA	TRBJ1-5	15	TRBD1	TRBV9	TGTGCCAGCAGCCCAGGGGGGATTGGCAATCAGCCCCAGCATTTT	CASSPGGIGNQPQHF
NA	TRBJ1-2	13	TRBD1	TRBV2	TGTGCCAGCACCCGGGACAGGGGTGAGGGCTACACCTTC	CASTRDRGEGYTF
NA	TRBJ2-1	15	TRBD1	TRBV6-6	TGTGCCAGCAGTTACGTACAGGGGGCTAAGAATGAGCAGTTCTTC	CASSYVQGAKNEQFF